A single sample gave rise to the 8 T cell receptor beta chains below, sequenced in a study of regulatory T cells in long-lasting Graves disease. Arm-PCR of CDR3 regions with iRepertoire HTBI primers generated TCR beta libraries. TCRdb passed the multiplex PCR reads through MiXCR, listing each CDR3 protein once. The sample lists fewer than 550,000 distinct CDR3 sequences; around a fifth were seen once. Noted time point: persistent/refractory GD, antithyroid drugs over 5 years with positive TRAb. From PBMCs, RNA was extracted and then used to make the TCR library. This specimen was peripheral blood mononuclear cells (PBMCs), taken when the disease was refractory, from a patient treated with antithyroid drugs. The receptors stem from a female donor with Graves disease.

Ten or more counts support this clonotype. The CDR3 DNA follows: TGTGCCAGCAGTTTATTCGGGAGAGGGGAGACCCAGTACTTC. Protein: CASSLFGRGETQYF. The chain couples TRBV28 to TRBJ2-5, with a weak D call TRBD2 (6 bases). The CDR3 is 14 residues long. Trimming pared 1 base from V and 5 bases from J, leaving 11 bases between. CDR1 and CDR2 (germline): MDHEN, SYDVKM.

This clonotype occurred a few times. This chain uses TRBV12-3 or TRBV12-4 with TRBJ1-1, with 7 bases lining up with TRBD1. The J segment lost 5 bases and the V segment lost 8 bases, leaving 11 bases of the junction unmatched. This CDR3 has 14 amino acids. Here the CDR3 reads CASWIRQGITEAFF. The CDR3 DNA sequence: TGTGCCAGCTGGATCCGACAGGGAATTACTGAAGCTTTCTTT.

The rearrangement joins TRBV7-9 to TRBJ1-3; the match to TRBD1 covers 8 bases. The ends lost 1 base at V and 0 bases at J; junction bases unmatched: 5. The germline gives CDR1 SEHNR, CDR2 FQNEAQ (reference sequence). The CDR3 extends over 17 amino acids. The CDR3 nucleotides are TGTGCCAGCAGCTTAGGTCAGGGGGCCTCCTCTGGAAACACCATATATTTT. Translating gives CASSLGQGASSGNTIYF. Together with reference TRBV7-9 and TRBJ1-3, the CDR3 gives the full variable domain: DTGVSQNPRHKITKRGQNVTFRCDPISEHNRLYWYRQTLGQGPEFLTYFQNEAQLEKSRLLSDRFSAERPKGSFSTLEIQRTEQGDSAMYLCASSLGQGASSGNTIYFGEGSWLTVV.

This chain connects TRBV12-3 or TRBV12-4 to TRBJ1-2, with a tentative D call TRBD1 (5 bases). The CDR3 extends over 14 amino acids. Trimming pared 1 base from V and 8 bases from J, leaving 14 bases between. The CDR3 is CASSLGSGLGGYTF. DNA of the CDR3: TGTGCCAGCAGTTTAGGTTCAGGGTTGGGCGGCTACACCTTC.

This clonotype was counted many times. This chain links TRBV6-2 or TRBV6-3 with TRBJ1-1; D remains ambiguous. Germline CDR1 MNHEY, CDR2 SVGEGT. Trimming took 2 bases from V and 5 from J, leaving 12 bases between them. The CDR3 covers 14 residues. The CDR3 loop reads CASSYPGPGTEAFF. The CDR3, as DNA: TGTGCCAGCAGTTACCCGGGCCCTGGAACTGAAGCTTTCTTT.

The chain links TRBV28 to TRBJ1-2; perhaps TRBD1 as D (6 bases). This CDR3 region has 15 residues. Trimming cost V 2 bases and J 6 bases, with 16 bases left between them. The germline V gene has CDR1 MDHEN and CDR2 SYDVKM. DNA for the CDR3: TGTGCCAGCAGTTTAGTCCCGGGGGGCGATGATGGCTACACCTTC. Protein sequence: CASSLVPGGDDGYTF.

This clonotype was seen more than once but under ten times. The chain has TRBV7-9 and TRBJ1-1; D may be TRBD1 (5 bases). CDR3 length equals 15 residues. Germline CDR1 and CDR2: SEHNR and FQNEAQ (reference sequence). V was pared by 5 bases and J by 2 bases, with 15 bases between. This chain's CDR3 is CASSRPTGGNTEAFF. CDR3 nucleotide sequence: TGTGCCAGCAGCAGACCTACAGGAGGAAACACTGAAGCTTTCTTT.

The chain recombines TRBV6-2 or TRBV6-3 with TRBJ2-3; no firm D call. Germline CDR1 is MNHEY and CDR2 is SVGEGT. V dropped 6 bases and J dropped 4 bases, with 17 bases sitting between them. The CDR3 has 15 amino acids. The CDR3, as DNA: TGTGCCAGCAGCTCCCTGCGCCCCCGGGCAGATACGCAGTATTTT. Encoded protein: CASSSLRPRADTQYF.